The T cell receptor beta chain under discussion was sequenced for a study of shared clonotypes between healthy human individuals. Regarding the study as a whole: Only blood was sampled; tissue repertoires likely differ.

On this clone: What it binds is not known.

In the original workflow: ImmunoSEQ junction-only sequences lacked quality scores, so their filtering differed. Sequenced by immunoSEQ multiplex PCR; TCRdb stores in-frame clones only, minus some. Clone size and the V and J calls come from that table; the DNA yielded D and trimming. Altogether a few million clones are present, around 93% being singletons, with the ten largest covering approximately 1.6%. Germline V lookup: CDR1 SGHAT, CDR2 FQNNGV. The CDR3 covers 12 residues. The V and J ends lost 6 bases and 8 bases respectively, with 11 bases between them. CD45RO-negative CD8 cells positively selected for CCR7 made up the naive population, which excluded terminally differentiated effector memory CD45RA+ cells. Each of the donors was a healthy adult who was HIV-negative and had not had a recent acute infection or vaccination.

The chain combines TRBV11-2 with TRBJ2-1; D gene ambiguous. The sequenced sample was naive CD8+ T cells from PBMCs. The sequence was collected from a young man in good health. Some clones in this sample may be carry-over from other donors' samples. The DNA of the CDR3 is TGTGCCAGCAGACCCCTAGGCCATGAGCAGTTCTTC. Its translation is CASRPLGHEQFF.